This T cell receptor beta chain appears in the sequencing data of a study of shared clonotypes between healthy human individuals. Repertoires were generated with immunoSEQ multiplex PCR, while TCRdb's copy carries only in-frame clones and drops some. The profile shows some 350,000 clones, around 67% of them singletons. Study-wide points: Naive subsets, compared against memory subsets, generally had larger estimated richness values.

This clone is a singleton in its sample. What it binds is unknown. V was shortened by 4 bases and J by 5 bases, with 24 bases between the two germline ends. Germline CDR1 SGHRS, CDR2 YFSETQ. The CDR3 runs 17 residues. This sequence originates from a man aged 30 to 39 in good health. The sample consisted of memory CD4+ T cells sorted from blood. Documented subset: CD45RA-negative fraction. This chain connects TRBV5-1 to TRBJ1-2, with D perhaps matching TRBD1 (6 bases). CDR3: CASSLRQAAMGVYGYTF. Here the CDR3 DNA reads TGCGCCAGCAGCCTCAGACAGGCGGCTATGGGAGTATATGGCTACACCTTC. The complete variable domain, with remaining parts taken from reference TRBV5-1 and TRBJ1-2, reads KAGVTQTPRYLIKTRGQQVTLSCSPISGHRSVSWYQQTPGQGLQFLFEYFSETQRNKGNFPGRFSGRQFSNSRSEMNVSTLELGDSALYLCASSLRQAAMGVYGYTFGSGTRLTVV.